This TCR beta chain was recovered during a study of regulatory T cells in long-lasting Graves disease. Time point meaning: newly diagnosed GD, antithyroid drugs for less than 3 months. RNA isolated from PBMCs was used to make the TCR library. Arm-PCR of CDR3 regions and iRepertoire HTBI primers were used to build TCR beta libraries. TCRdb analysed the multiplex PCR reads with MiXCR anew, one entry per CDR3 protein. This sample has about 540,000 distinct CDR3 sequences; roughly 14% occur once, and the top ten carry roughly a tenth. About this clonotype itself: This could be a read error, since a much larger clone is one nucleotide away.

The V end was cut by 6 bases, the J end by 3 bases, with 18 bases between. The CDR3 spans 15 residues. Looked up from germline, CDR1 is DFQATT and CDR2 is SNEGSKA (reference sequence). These data were also filed under a second study, of T cells in Graves' hyperthyroidism and ophthalmopathy. Turning to that study: During a first-round RT-PCR of the TCR CDR3, the HTBI primer set was used.

The receptor was derived from a man aged 30-40 years with Graves disease. The J gene is TRBJ2-1, the V gene TRBV20-1; TRBD2 is a possible D gene (6 bases). The sample here was peripheral blood mononuclear cells (PBMCs), taken at new diagnosis, from a patient treated with antithyroid drugs. CDR3 sequence: CSAWRGGLGYNEQFF. In DNA form, the CDR3 reads TGCAGTGCGTGGAGAGGAGGGCTGGGCTACAATGAGCAGTTCTTC.